The 17 T cell receptor beta chains below come from one sample, sequenced in a study of blood T cell repertoires in COVID-19. Profiling relied on immunoSEQ multiplex PCR, and the TCRdb table lists in-frame clones only, not all of them. Of 250,000 or so clones listed, roughly four fifths are singletons. The material sequenced was peripheral blood. These receptors were obtained from a woman between 65 and 79 years old with acute or convalescent COVID-19.

The V call is TRBV16, the J call TRBJ1-2; 8 bases align to TRBD1. The germline CDR1 and CDR2 sequences are KGHSY and FQNENV. V gave up 4 bases and J gave up 5 bases; unmatched junction bases: 9. CDR3 size: 15 residues. The CDR3 bases are TGTGCCAGCAGCCTATTGACAGGGGATCCTTATGGCTACACCTTC. Translation gives CASSLLTGDPYGYTF.

This clone is a singleton in its sample. This chain links TRBV2 with TRBJ1-5; TRBD1 is a possible D gene (5 bases). This CDR3 is 15 amino acids long. Germline V lookup: CDR1 SNHLY, CDR2 FYNNEI. V lost 0 bases to trimming and J lost 3 bases, with 9 bases between them. As DNA, the CDR3 is TGTGCCAGCAGTGAAGCGCGGGGGGACAATCAGCCCCAGCATTTT. It translates to CASSEARGDNQPQHF.

A single count supports this clone. CDR3: CASSQEERLGLGTQYF. Here the CDR3 DNA reads TGCGCCAGCAGCCAAGAAGAACGACTAGGCCTGGGGACCCAGTACTTC. This sequence joins TRBV4-1 and TRBJ2-5; D might be TRBD2 (6 bases). Germline V gene sequence: CDR1 MGHRA, CDR2 YSYEKL. V lost 0 bases to trimming and J lost 7 bases, with 18 bases between them. The CDR3 covers 16 residues.

The chain recombines TRBV30 with TRBJ2-7; a weak D match, TRBD2 (7 bases). V was cut by 5 bases and J by 2 bases, with 10 bases left in between. From germline, CDR1 is GTSNPN and CDR2 SVGIG (reference sequence). This CDR3 is 12 amino acids long. CDR3 loop: CAWGGAPYEQYF. DNA of the CDR3: TGTGCCTGGGGGGGGGCCCCCTACGAGCAGTACTTC.

The chain has TRBV3-1 (or the pseudogene TRBV3-2) and TRBJ2-2; D is uncertain. V gave up 4 bases and J gave up 8 bases, with 11 bases separating them. Germline V gives CDR1 LGHDT, CDR2 YNNKEL (reference sequence). The CDR3 sequence is 13 residues long. Here the CDR3 reads CASSPIFGGELFF. CDR3 nucleotide sequence: TGTGCCAGCAGCCCCATCTTCGGGGGGGAGCTGTTTTTT.

This chain links TRBV5-4 with TRBJ1-3, with TRBD1 matching 7 bases. The CDR3 length is 15 residues. Germline V CDR1 and CDR2: SGHNT, YYREEE (reference sequence). The J segment lost 3 bases and the V segment lost 4 bases, leaving 7 bases of the junction unmatched. This chain's CDR3 is CASSNPTGRGNTIYF. Here the CDR3 DNA reads TGTGCCAGCAGCAACCCGACAGGGCGTGGAAACACCATATATTTT.

V usage is TRBV6-4 and J usage is TRBJ1-4, with D tentatively TRBD1 (5 bases). This CDR3 region has 18 residues. V was clipped by 1 base and J by 0 bases, with 15 bases between them. Germline V gene data show CDR1 as MRHNA and CDR2 as SNTAGT. The chain's CDR3 is CASSDYRQKYATNEKLFF. The CDR3 nucleotides read TGTGCCAGCAGTGACTATAGACAGAAATATGCAACTAATGAAAAACTGTTTTTT.

The rearrangement links TRBV9 to TRBJ2-1, with 7 bases fitting TRBD2. The germline V gene encodes CDR1 SGDLS and CDR2 YYNGEE. V was pared by 2 bases and J by 6 bases, with 5 bases of the junction left unmatched. This CDR3 has 14 residues. The CDR3: CASSVVPGGNEQFF. The CDR3 DNA is TGTGCCAGCAGCGTGGTCCCGGGGGGCAATGAGCAGTTCTTC. Supplemented by reference TRBV9 and TRBJ2-1, the full variable domain reads DSGVTQTPKHLITATGQRVTLRCSPRSGDLSVYWYQQSLDQGLQFLIQYYNGEERAKGNILERFSAQQFPDLHSELNLSSLELGDSALYFCASSVVPGGNEQFFGPGTRLTVL.

This sequence joins TRBV9 and TRBJ2-2; no reliable D call. The germline V and J ends were trimmed by 4 bases and 5 bases, with 9 bases remaining between them. The CDR3 has 13 amino acids. Germline values: CDR1 SGDLS, CDR2 YYNGEE. The CDR3 DNA sequence: TGTGCCAGCAGCCTCCCGAGAACCGGGGAGCTGTTTTTT. This encodes CASSLPRTGELFF.

The gene calls are TRBV15 and TRBJ1-2, with 7 bases lining up with TRBD1. The CDR3 has 16 residues. The V and J ends lost 0 bases and 5 bases, in that order; junction bases with no gene match: 9. Germline values: CDR1 LNHNV, CDR2 YYDKDF (reference sequence). CDR3 protein: CATSRDRGTAAYGYTF. DNA of the CDR3: TGTGCCACCAGCAGAGATCGAGGGACAGCCGCTTATGGCTACACCTTC. Variable domain in full (rest from reference TRBV15 and TRBJ1-2): DAMVIQNPRYQVTQFGKPVTLSCSQTLNHNVMYWYQQKSSQAPKLLFHYYDKDFNNEADTPDNFQSRRPNTSFCFLDIRSPGLGDTAMYLCATSRDRGTAAYGYTFGSGTRLTVV.

This clone has just one count. The rearrangement joins TRBV5-1 to TRBJ1-5; no clear D gene. CDR1 and CDR2 (germline): SGHRS, YFSETQ. This CDR3 is 15 amino acids long. V was trimmed by 1 base and J by 0 bases, leaving 8 bases between them. The CDR3 sequence: CASSLMSGSNQPQHF. CDR3 bases: TGCGCCAGCAGCTTGATGTCAGGTAGCAATCAGCCCCAGCATTTT.

J is TRBJ1-2 and V is TRBV5-1, with TRBD1 matching 11 bases. Trimming cost V 0 bases and J 4 bases; bases outside gene matches: 5. This CDR3 spans 16 amino acids. Germline V gene sequence: CDR1 SGHRS, CDR2 YFSETQ. The CDR3 DNA is TGCGCCAGCAGCTTGGAACCCGGGACAGGGGGCTATGGCTACACCTTC. Translation: CASSLEPGTGGYGYTF.

The chain couples TRBV4-2 to TRBJ1-4, with D uncertain. Germline V CDR1 and CDR2: LGHNA, YNFKEQ. Trimming left V 0 bases short and J 10 bases short, with 15 bases between. The CDR3 spans 15 residues. The CDR3 protein is CASSQDWGAPGKLFF. The CDR3 nucleotides read TGTGCCAGCAGCCAAGATTGGGGAGCCCCTGGAAAACTGTTTTTT.

The V gene is TRBV20-1, the J gene TRBJ1-5; D is perhaps TRBD1 (5 bases). Germline lookup yields CDR1 DFQATT and CDR2 SNEGSKA (reference sequence). Deletions cut 3 bases from V and 3 bases from J, with 12 bases between. This CDR3 is built from 14 residues. CDR3 amino acids: CSASRGRYNQPQHF. For the CDR3, the DNA is TGCAGTGCTAGTAGGGGCCGATACAATCAGCCCCAGCATTTT.

V gene TRBV5-1 combines with J gene TRBJ1-3; D is unresolved. Germline values: CDR1 SGHRS, CDR2 YFSETQ. The CDR3 has 14 amino acids. V was cut by 1 base and J by 4 bases, with 9 bases left in between. The CDR3 DNA follows: TGCGCCAGCAGCTTGACCGGGGTCGGAAACACCATATATTTT. This gives the protein CASSLTGVGNTIYF.

This chain links TRBV28 with TRBJ2-7; unclear D gene. The CDR3 sequence is 12 residues long. Germline values: CDR1 MDHEN, CDR2 SYDVKM. Trimming removed 3 bases from V and 3 bases from J, with 6 bases in between. The CDR3 region has the DNA TGTGCCAGCAGTTTCCTTCGCTACGAGCAGTACTTC. This gives the protein CASSFLRYEQYF.

The rearrangement joins TRBV28 to TRBJ1-4, with TRBD1 matching over 7 bases. Germline CDR1 reads MDHEN; CDR2 reads SYDVKM. CDR3 length: 16 residues. Trimming at V came to 6 bases and at J to 3 bases, leaving 10 bases not matched to a gene. CDR3 loop: CASRRTTGPPNEKLFF. The CDR3 DNA sequence: TGTGCCAGCAGGCGAACGACAGGGCCACCTAATGAAAAACTGTTTTTT. The complete variable domain, with remaining parts taken from reference TRBV28 and TRBJ1-4, reads DVKVTQSSRYLVKRTGEKVFLECVQDMDHENMFWYRQDPGLGLRLIYFSYDVKMKEKGDIPEGYSVSREKKERFSLILESASTNQTSMYLCASRRTTGPPNEKLFFGSGTQLSVL.